This T cell receptor beta chain was retrieved from a study of blood T cell repertoires in COVID-19. Across the study: The United States, Italy and Spain provided the acute and convalescent COVID-19 samples. PBMCs, B-cell-depleted T cells, or T cells provided the cDNA or gDNA that made up the material.

The study recruited people aged roughly 18 to 100 years across under 25 US areas. This CDR3 spans 11 amino acids. In the study's own analysis: Amplifying reference gene primers gave estimates of nucleated cell counts. TCRdb keeps only in-frame clones here, not all; method: immunoSEQ multiplex PCR. That table gives V, J and clone size, and the DNA gave D and trimming. The data hold some 410,000 clones, with roughly 90% observed a single time. Sequences were obtained from PBMCs or T cells enriched from blood (not recorded which). This clonotype was sampled from a woman in her 30s with acute COVID-19. The genes are TRBV7-5 and TRBJ1-1; TRBD1, the table's D call, was not compared with the DNA. TRBV7-5 is noted as a pseudogene. As DNA, the CDR3 is TGTGTCAGAAGCCTCAGGGGGCGGGCTTTCTTT. Translated, it gives CVRSLRGRAFF.